Listed below are T cell receptor beta chains from one sample, sequenced in a study of blood T cell repertoires in COVID-19. Sequencing was performed with immunoSEQ multiplex PCR; in TCRdb, only in-frame clones are kept and a portion is missing. The repertoire consists of 220,000 or so clones, with around nine tenths occurring once and the leading ten covering 5.5% to 8%. The material sequenced was peripheral blood. All receptors derive from a man aged 60 to 75 who had recovered from COVID-19. CDR3s include the opening cysteine and the closing phenylalanine or tryptophan. The D gene is left open where the match is weak. Clone sizes are given selectively: once, few, many, or a class where the clone is expanded.

d_call clone_size j_call v_call cdr3_nt cdr3_aa
- - TRBJ1-1 TRBV3-1/TRBV3-2 TGTGCCAGCAGAGCTCGATCGACAGGAAACACTGAAGCTTTCTTT CASRARSTGNTEAFF
TRBD1 - TRBJ2-7 TRBV6-5 TGTGCCAGCAGCCTTACAGGGGCCCACGAGCAGTACTTC CASSLTGAHEQYF
TRBD1 - TRBJ2-3 TRBV7-2 TGTGCCAGCAGCTTAGGGGGACAGTTAACAGATACGCAGTATTTT CASSLGGQLTDTQYF
TRBD1 - TRBJ1-3 TRBV4-1 TGCGCCAGCAGCCAAGTACAGACAGGGGGGATCTCTGGAAACACCATATATTTT CASSQVQTGGISGNTIYF
TRBD1 - TRBJ1-5 TRBV19 TGTGCCAGTAGTGGGACCGGACAGGGCGGGCAGCCCCAGCATTTT CASSGTGQGGQPQHF
- - TRBJ1-2 TRBV6-5 TGTGCCAGCAGTTACTCAAGCGGGATAAGAGGCTACACCTTC CASSYSSGIRGYTF
TRBD2 - TRBJ2-7 TRBV19 TGTGCCAGTAGTACCCCGGGACTAGCCTACGAGCAGTACTTC CASSTPGLAYEQYF
TRBD2 few TRBJ2-7 TRBV28 TGTGCCAGCAGTTCCTTAGCGGGAGATAGCTCCTACGAGCAGTACTTC CASSSLAGDSSYEQYF
TRBD1 - TRBJ1-3 TRBV7-3 TGTGCCAGCAGCTCGGGACAGGGAGGAAACACCATATATTTT CASSSGQGGNTIYF
TRBD2 - TRBJ2-1 TRBV11-3 TGTGCCAGCAGCCCGACTAGCGGGAGTTTCAATGAGCAGTTCTTC CASSPTSGSFNEQFF
TRBD2 - TRBJ2-2 TRBV5-1 TGCGCCAGCAGCTTGTTGACGGGAGGGAACACCGGGGAGCTGTTTTTT CASSLLTGGNTGELFF
- once TRBJ1-4 TRBV19 TGTGCCAGTAGTAGACAGTCTGTTAATGAAAAACTGTTTTTT CASSRQSVNEKLFF
TRBD1 - TRBJ1-4 TRBV5-4 TGTGCCAGCAGCTTTCAGGGGGGACATAATGAAAAACTGTTTTTT CASSFQGGHNEKLFF
TRBD1 - TRBJ1-1 TRBV27 TGTGCCACCACCCGGACAGGGGCGAACACTGAAGCTTTCTTT CATTRTGANTEAFF
TRBD1 - TRBJ2-1 TRBV28 TGTGCCAGCAGGGGACAGGGGTACAATGAGCAGTTCTTC CASRGQGYNEQFF
- - TRBJ1-5 TRBV4-1 TGCGCCAGCAGCCAATCCTCTAATCAGCCCCAGCATTTT CASSQSSNQPQHF
- - TRBJ1-5 TRBV4-2 TGTGCCAGCAGCCAAGGCCCGGGGGGTGGCAATCAGCCCCAGCATTTT CASSQGPGGGNQPQHF
- - TRBJ2-1 TRBV2 TGTGCCAGCACCACTCTCCTTAATGAGCAGTTCTTC CASTTLLNEQFF
- few TRBJ2-7 TRBV7-2 TGTGCCAGCAGCTTAGACAGGGTGACATACGAGCAGTACTTC CASSLDRVTYEQYF
TRBD1 - TRBJ1-2 TRBV6-1 TGTGCCAGCCGCGGACAGGTAAAGGATGGCTACACCTTC CASRGQVKDGYTF
- once TRBJ1-1 TRBV5-1 TGCGCCAGCAGCTTGAGGACAACTTTGAACACTGAAGCTTTCTTT CASSLRTTLNTEAFF
TRBD2 - TRBJ2-7 TRBV15 TGTGCCACCAGCAGAGAAGGGGGACTAGCCTACGAGCAGTACTTC CATSREGGLAYEQYF
- - TRBJ1-5 TRBV28 TGTGCCAGCAGTTTACTGGGGGCGGGCCAGCCCCAGCATTTT CASSLLGAGQPQHF
- - TRBJ1-5 TRBV6-2/TRBV6-3 TGTGCCAGCAGTTACGGCGGGGCCGGCAATCAGCCCCAGCATTTT CASSYGGAGNQPQHF
TRBD1 - TRBJ2-7 TRBV12-5 TGTGCTAGTGGTTTCATAAATAGGGACAGATCCTACGAGCAGTACTTC CASGFINRDRSYEQYF
- once TRBJ2-7 TRBV5-1 TGCGCCAGCAGCTCAGGGGACTCCGGGGGGTCCTACGAGCAGTACTTC CASSSGDSGGSYEQYF
TRBD1 - TRBJ1-2 TRBV28 TGTGCCAGCAGTTGGGGACAGATAAACTACTATGGCTACACCTTC CASSWGQINYYGYTF
TRBD1 - TRBJ2-3 TRBV9 TGTGCCAGCAGCGTCCAGGGGGAAGATACGCAGTATTTT CASSVQGEDTQYF
TRBD2 - TRBJ2-1 TRBV27 TGTGCCAGCAGTTTAAGGTTAGCAGCGGGAGTATATGAGCAGTTCTTC CASSLRLAAGVYEQFF
- - TRBJ1-1 TRBV12-3/TRBV12-4 TGTGCCAGCGCCCGCGGAGGGAACACTGAAGCTTTCTTT CASARGGNTEAFF
- - TRBJ2-3 TRBV5-1 TGCGCCAGCAGCTTGGGGGGCTGGACAGATACGCAGTATTTT CASSLGGWTDTQYF
TRBD1 - TRBJ1-1 TRBV7-8 TGTGCCAGCAGCTTCCCTCCGGGACAGCCAAACACTGAAGCTTTCTTT CASSFPPGQPNTEAFF
TRBD2 - TRBJ2-2 TRBV5-1 TGCGCCAGCAGCTTGACCCGCTGGTTAGCGGGGGCCACCGGGGAGCTGTTTTTT CASSLTRWLAGATGELFF
- - TRBJ1-5 TRBV19 TGTGCCAGTAGTGTGAAGACAGACGCAATTAATAGCAATCAGCCCCAGCATTTT CASSVKTDAINSNQPQHF
- - TRBJ1-6 TRBV6-2/TRBV6-3 TGTGCCAGCAGTACCGGGAGGACGGGTAATTCACCCCTCCACTTT CASSTGRTGNSPLHF
- - TRBJ1-1 TRBV5-1 TGCGCCAGCAGCTTGGTCCGGGGAAAGATGAACACTGAAGCTTTCTTT CASSLVRGKMNTEAFF
TRBD1 - TRBJ1-2 TRBV27 TGTGCCAGCAGGGGACAGGGGGGACGTGGCTACACCTTC CASRGQGGRGYTF
TRBD2 - TRBJ2-2 TRBV11-2 TGTGCCAGCAGCTTAGAGCGGGGGGGTACCGGGGAGCTGTTTTTT CASSLERGGTGELFF
- - TRBJ2-2 TRBV7-2 TGTGCCAGCAGCTTTGACAGATACACCGGGGAGCTGTTTTTT CASSFDRYTGELFF
- - TRBJ1-3 TRBV9 TGTGCCAGCAGCGTAGTAGGGGACACCATATATTTT CASSVVGDTIYF
- - TRBJ1-2 TRBV11-2 TGTGCCAGCAGCTTGCAACAGGGAAACTATGGCTACACCTTC CASSLQQGNYGYTF
TRBD2 - TRBJ2-5 TRBV5-4 TGTGCCAGCAGCCCAGGACTAGCGGGGGGAAACCAAGAGACCCAGTACTTC CASSPGLAGGNQETQYF
TRBD1 once TRBJ1-6 TRBV24-1 TGTGCCACCAGTGACCCCGAACAGGGGGCAAAGTCACCCCTCCACTTT CATSDPEQGAKSPLHF
- - TRBJ2-2 TRBV14 TGTGCCAGCAGCCGACGGGGAGCCGGGGAGCTGTTTTTT CASSRRGAGELFF
- - TRBJ2-5 TRBV7-6 TGTGCCAGCAGCTTAGGAGTCCAACCTCGGGAGACCCAGTACTTC CASSLGVQPRETQYF
- - TRBJ2-7 TRBV12-3/TRBV12-4 TGTGCCAGCAGTTTGGGGCTCCCCTACGAGCAGTACTTC CASSLGLPYEQYF
TRBD2 - TRBJ2-5 TRBV19 TGTGCCAGTAGTCCTAAAGCGGGACCACGGGAGACCCAGTACTTC CASSPKAGPRETQYF
- - TRBJ1-2 TRBV7-9 TGTGCCAGCAGCTCAGCAAAATTGGGGGCTTGGGGCTACACCTTC CASSSAKLGAWGYTF
- - TRBJ1-2 TRBV6-5 TGTGCCAGCAGTTACTCCCGGGGAGGAGGCTATGGCTACACCTTC CASSYSRGGGYGYTF
TRBD2 once TRBJ2-7 TRBV28 TGTGCCAGCAGTCCCGGGGGGGGGCTCTCCTACGAGCAGTACTTC CASSPGGGLSYEQYF
TRBD1 - TRBJ1-2 TRBV19 TGTGCCAGCAGCGGACAGGCCTCTCGATATGGCTACACCTTC CASSGQASRYGYTF
- - TRBJ2-7 TRBV2 TGTGCCAGCAGGCGAGACAGCTACGAGCAGTACTTC CASRRDSYEQYF
- - TRBJ2-1 TRBV7-3 TGTGCCAGCAGCCAGGGGGGCGACAATGAGCAGTTCTTC CASSQGGDNEQFF
- once TRBJ2-5 TRBV7-2 TGTGCCAGCAGCAGAAGCCCGCAAGAGACCCAGTACTTC CASSRSPQETQYF